The sequence of this T cell receptor (beta chain) was determined in a study of T cell repertoires in cytomegalovirus infection. For the study at large: A matching HLA type, together with CMV infection, was signaled by public TCR beta signatures.

This clonotype was detected only a few times. Its antigen is currently unknown. Points from the study as a whole: There were HLA-C-restricted CMV-specific TCR beta clonotypes dominating the ex vivo response.

In germline, CDR1 is LGHNA, CDR2 YNFKEQ. V shed 2 bases, J shed 5 bases, and the junction held 6 bases outside the gene matches. This CDR3 has 14 residues. TCRdb re-derived calls from the reads in MiXCR, one entry per CDR3 protein. Altogether roughly 310,000 distinct CDR3 sequences are present, roughly 29% being singletons, with the ten largest covering approximately 20%. The sequence came from a human donor in good health (CMV status not recorded). Some clones in this sample may be carry-over from other donors' samples. This chain uses TRBV4-2 with TRBJ2-7; 7 bases align to TRBD1. The sample was cultured PBMCs, taken from culture after CMV antigen stimulation. The chain's CDR3 is CASSQTGVGHEQYF. The CDR3 nucleotides read TGTGCCAGCAGCCAAACAGGGGTCGGCCACGAGCAGTACTTC.